Given below is one T cell receptor beta chain in context. Its target is unknown. Trimming cost V 8 bases and J 1 base, with 15 bases left between them. The length of the CDR3 is 15 residues. Germline V gene sequence: CDR1 LNHDA, CDR2 SQIVND (reference sequence). As to time point: late sampling 161 to 241 days after vaccination in a few convalescent patients. The treatment was: roughly ten-day PBMC culture with coronavirus spike peptide pools or control peptides (ViraFEST assay). Culture of approximately 2.1 million PBMCs per well took place with around 10 IU/ml IL-2 and 8.5 to 10 ug/ml peptide pools. The study sequenced cultured CD4+ T cell DNA using the Oncomine TCR Beta short-read assay. Genomic DNA was isolated from CD4+ T cells that had been cultured. From the PCR reads, TCRdb called clonotypes with MiXCR, one entry per CDR3 protein. The table records tens of thousands of distinct CDR3 sequences, 30% to 45% of them present only once.

The record originates from a study of vaccination and CD4 T cells after COVID-19. Study background: Overlapping peptides covering the spike proteins of SARS-CoV-2, HCoV-NL63, HCoV-OC43 and HCoV-229E were added to stimulate cells. Whole-study results and caveats: Post-vaccination, and not before, a median roughly 89% of reactive clones appeared in convalescent patients.

The gene calls are TRBV19 and TRBJ1-5; possibly TRBD1 for D (6 bases). The TCR was taken from a human donor who had recovered from COVID-19. The source material was CD4+ T cells from blood, cultured in vitro, sampled about 7 months after SARS-CoV-2 vaccination. CDR3 in amino acids: CASHPQGLSNQPQHF. The CDR3 DNA sequence: TGTGCCAGTCACCCACAGGGCTTAAGCAATCAGCCCCAGCATTTT.